The 2 T cell receptor beta chains below all came from one sample that was sequenced in a study of control samples from healthy donors and cancer patients. The protocol was immunoSEQ multiplex PCR, while the TCRdb copy is restricted to in-frame clones and leaves out a portion. Counted here are under 50,000 clones, around 87% occurring once; the ten biggest clones make up 9.5% to 13%. The sample consisted of PBMCs. The receptors derive from a woman aged 55-75 years with lung cancer.

The chain combines TRBV28 with TRBJ1-5, with D uncertain. The CDR3 extends over 15 amino acids. Germline V gene sequence: CDR1 MDHEN, CDR2 SYDVKM. The ends were cut back, 5 bases at V and 3 bases at J, with 14 bases in the middle. CDR3 in amino acids: CASSARVASNQPQHF. The CDR3 DNA sequence: TGTGCCAGCAGTGCCCGGGTGGCCTCCAATCAGCCCCAGCATTTT.

This rearrangement joins TRBV7-2 to TRBJ2-7; D not certain. The CDR3 length is 13 residues. Germline V gene lookup returns CDR1 SGHTA and CDR2 FQGNSA. V shed 6 bases and J shed 6 bases, with 15 bases lying between them. Here the CDR3 reads CASSAPQASEQYF. As DNA, the CDR3 is TGTGCCAGCAGTGCCCCTCAGGCGAGCGAGCAGTACTTC.